These 31 T cell receptor beta chains were all obtained from the same sample, sequenced in a study of Graves' ophthalmopathy and Graves' hyperthyroidism. Investigators amplified TCR beta CDR3 regions from RNA transcripts. First-round RT-PCR with HTBI primers preceded a second-round multiplex PCR. TCRdb recomputed calls from the multiplex PCR reads with MiXCR, one row per CDR3 protein. The profile shows fewer than 600,000 distinct CDR3 sequences, roughly an eighth of them singletons. Sample: blood. The origin of the receptors is a woman aged 30 to 39 with Graves' ophthalmopathy.

This clonotype has a count of ten or more. CDR3 sequence: CASPVTRAEQYF. CDR3 in DNA: TGTGCCAGCCCTGTAACGCGAGCCGAGCAGTACTTC. V usage is TRBV27 and J usage is TRBJ2-7; D call uncertain. The germline gives CDR1 MNHEY, CDR2 SMNVEV (reference sequence). V shed 8 bases and J shed 6 bases, with 14 bases lying between them. The CDR3 totals 12 residues.

This clonotype showed up many times. For the CDR3, the DNA is TGTGCCAGCAGCTATCGACAGTCGAGCTCTGGAAACACCATATATTTT. Its translation: CASSYRQSSSGNTIYF. The V gene is TRBV6-5, the J gene TRBJ1-3; D may be TRBD1 (5 bases). Germline V CDR1 and CDR2: MNHEY, SVGAGI. The CDR3 runs to 16 residues. Between the trimmed V and J ends, which lost 6 bases and 0 bases, there was a span of 15 bases.

This clonotype was counted many times. V and J are TRBV7-2 and TRBJ1-2, with unresolved D. Trimming pared 5 bases from V and 8 bases from J, leaving 15 bases between. The CDR3 spans 13 residues. Germline V CDR1 and CDR2: SGHTA, FQGNSA. The CDR3 here is CASSPTETRGYTF. DNA of the CDR3: TGTGCCAGCAGCCCGACCGAGACAAGAGGCTACACCTTC. The whole variable domain, remainder taken from reference TRBV7-2 and TRBJ1-2, is GAGVSQSPSNKVTEKGKDVELRCDPISGHTALYWYRQSLGQGLEFLIYFQGNSAPDKSGLPSDRFSAERTGGSVSTLTIQRTQQEDSAVYLCASSPTETRGYTFGSGTRLTVV.

This clonotype has at least ten counts. This sequence joins TRBV12-3 or TRBV12-4 and TRBJ1-3; D unresolved. Trimming stripped 1 base from V and 0 bases from J, with 4 bases between. This CDR3 region has 14 residues. This chain's CDR3 is CASSLDNSGNTIYF. CDR3 coding DNA: TGTGCCAGCAGTTTAGACAACTCTGGAAACACCATATATTTT.

This clonotype was observed many times. One junction end disagrees with the germline gene, perhaps due to a read error. V and J are TRBV7-8 and TRBJ2-4, with D hard to call. The CDR3 is 15 amino acids. In germline, CDR1 is SGHVS, CDR2 FQNEAQ. In nucleotides, the CDR3 is TGTGCCAGCAGCTTAATGGCGACGACCAAAAACATTAAGTACTTC. Protein sequence: CASSLMATTKNIKYF.

This clonotype came up a few times. The chain carries TRBV5-1 and TRBJ1-1; the D is unclear. The V gene's germline CDR1 is SGHRS and CDR2 YFSETQ. Trimming shortened V by 0 bases and J by 1 base, and 13 bases separated the two germline ends. The CDR3 totals 16 residues. The DNA of the CDR3 is TGCGCCAGCAGCTTGGCAATTGGCAGTTGGAACACTGAAGCTTTCTTT. This encodes CASSLAIGSWNTEAFF.

In this sample, this clonotype turned up many times. Given a much more abundant clone one base away, this may be a read error. V and J are TRBV27 and TRBJ1-6; D is undetermined. The CDR3 has 13 amino acids. CDR1 is MNHEY and CDR2 is SMNVEV in the germline V gene (reference sequence). The ends were cut back, 8 bases at V and 7 bases at J, with 12 bases in the middle. This CDR3 is CASGAHRNSPLHF. CDR3 nucleotides: TGTGCCAGCGGTGCACATCGGAATTCACCCCTCCACTTT.

About this clonotype: A much larger clone is a single base away; this may be a read error. The chain uses TRBV5-1 and TRBJ2-5; D perhaps matches TRBD1 (5 bases). Germline-derived CDR1 and CDR2 are SGHRS and YFSETQ. This CDR3 is 15 amino acids long. Trimming took off 4 bases at V and 5 bases at J, with 18 bases between the two ends. The CDR3 coding sequence is TGCGCCAGCAGCCCCCTCGAGACAGCGAGGGAGACCCAGTACTTC. Its translation is CASSPLETARETQYF.

In its sample, this clonotype was seen many times. The chain is built from TRBV20-1 and TRBJ1-4; 7 bases agree with TRBD1. Germline V lookup: CDR1 DFQATT, CDR2 SNEGSKA (reference sequence). The CDR3 has 14 residues. V shed 4 bases and J 2 bases; nucleotides not matched to a gene: 4. The CDR3 sequence: CSAKKGGTNEKLFF. The CDR3 nucleotides are TGCAGTGCTAAAAAAGGGGGCACTAATGAAAAACTGTTTTTT.

This clonotype appeared many times. The chain carries TRBV6-1 and TRBJ2-3, with D possibly being TRBD1 or TRBD2 (6 bases each). This CDR3 is 15 amino acids long. CDR1 and CDR2 (germline): MNHNS, SASEGT. Trimming shortened V by 2 bases and J by 0 bases, and 9 bases separated the two germline ends. The CDR3 spells CASSEWGASTDTQYF. CDR3 sequence (DNA): TGTGCCAGCAGTGAATGGGGGGCTAGCACAGATACGCAGTATTTT.

This clonotype showed up many times. The chain combines TRBV19 with TRBJ2-5, with 11 bases fitting TRBD1. V lost 5 bases to trimming and J lost 5 bases; unmatched junction nucleotides: 10. This CDR3 spans 16 amino acids. The germline V gene encodes CDR1 LNHDA and CDR2 SQIVND (reference sequence). The CDR3 protein is CASSVTGTGGSETQYF. The CDR3, as DNA: TGTGCCAGTAGTGTTACGGGGACAGGGGGTTCCGAGACCCAGTACTTC.

This clonotype was counted ten times or more. This chain uses TRBV9 with TRBJ2-7, with 8 bases aligning to TRBD2. Germline V gene sequence: CDR1 SGDLS, CDR2 YYNGEE. Unmatched junction bases numbered 3, after V lost 4 bases and J lost 0 bases. This CDR3 has 14 amino acids. CDR3: CASSPSGSSYEQYF. DNA for the CDR3: TGTGCCAGCAGCCCCAGCGGGAGCTCCTACGAGCAGTACTTC.

This clonotype occurred a few times. The V call is TRBV6-2 or TRBV6-3, the J call TRBJ2-2; 11 bases are shared with TRBD1. The CDR3 runs 16 residues. Per germline, CDR1 MNHEY and CDR2 SVGEGT. Trimming removed 6 bases from V and 1 base from J; junction bases left unmatched: 4. CDR3 DNA sequence: TGTGCCAGCAGACCGGGACAGGGGGAGAACACCGGGGAGCTGTTTTTT. Its translation is CASRPGQGENTGELFF.

V gene TRBV4-1 combines with J gene TRBJ2-5; D might be TRBD1 (5 bases). V lost 0 bases, J lost 2 bases, and 13 bases lay in between. This CDR3 has 16 residues. The germline CDR1 and CDR2 sequences are MGHRA and YSYEKL. The CDR3, as DNA: TGCGCCAGCAGCCAAGAGACAGCAAGCGTTCAAGAGACCCAGTACTTC. The encoded protein is CASSQETASVQETQYF.

This clonotype was picked up a small number of times. One end of the junction does not line up with germline, which may come from a read error. The V call is TRBV6-1, the J call TRBJ1-2, with 8 bases that match TRBD1. Germline assignment: CDR1 MNHNS and CDR2 SASEGT. The CDR3 consists of 17 residues. The CDR3 nucleotides read TGTGCCAGCAGTGAAAAGGGCCCGAGGACAGGGAACGGCGGCTACATCTTC. As protein: CASSEKGPRTGNGGYIF.

This clonotype was counted ten times or more. The chain carries TRBV25-1 and TRBJ2-3; 9 bases are a match to TRBD2. The trim removed 7 bases at V and 1 base at J, leaving 9 bases unmatched. CDR1 is MGHDK and CDR2 is SYGVNS in the germline V gene. There are 16 residues in the CDR3. The DNA of the CDR3 is TGTGCCAGCAAGGGGTTTAAGCGGGGGGGCACAGATACGCAGTATTTT. Amino acid sequence: CASKGFKRGGTDTQYF.

This clonotype was seen at least ten times. The J gene is TRBJ1-5, the V gene TRBV28, with no clear D. This CDR3 is built from 19 residues. V was pared by 3 bases and J by 0 bases, with 21 bases between. Germline-derived CDR1 and CDR2 are MDHEN and SYDVKM. In nucleotides, the CDR3 is TGTGCCAGCAGTTTTTATCATAGAAGGACGAAAAATAGCAATCAGCCCCAGCATTTT. As protein: CASSFYHRRTKNSNQPQHF.

This clonotype was observed at least ten times. The V call is TRBV6-1, the J call TRBJ2-7; D is perhaps TRBD1 (7 bases). Germline V gene sequence: CDR1 MNHNS, CDR2 SASEGT. This CDR3 has 14 amino acids. Trimming shortened V by 6 bases and J by 2 bases, and 14 bases separated the two germline ends. CDR3 amino acids: CASSRQGGPYEQYF. The CDR3 DNA sequence: TGTGCCAGCAGCCGTCAGGGGGGCCCCTACGAGCAGTACTTC.

The sample holds many counts of this clonotype. The gene calls are TRBV6-5 and TRBJ1-2, with a possible D match to TRBD1 (6 bases). The CDR3 runs 15 residues. V was shortened by 5 bases and J by 7 bases, with 20 bases between the two germline ends. Germline values: CDR1 MNHEY, CDR2 SVGAGI. CDR3 bases: TGTGCCAGCAGTCTTAGGGGGTTCGTGATTAGTGGCTACACCTTC. It specifies CASSLRGFVISGYTF.

At least ten counts were recorded for this clonotype. The chain employs TRBV6-4 and TRBJ1-6, with D possibly TRBD1 on 6 matching bases. The germline V and J ends were trimmed by 4 bases and 0 bases, with 19 bases remaining between them. Germline assignment: CDR1 MRHNA and CDR2 SNTAGT. This CDR3 is built from 19 residues. The CDR3 is CASSGQLASDSSYNSPLHF. The CDR3 nucleotides read TGTGCCAGCAGTGGCCAGCTTGCGTCGGACAGCTCCTATAATTCACCCCTCCACTTT.

In this sample, this clonotype turned up many times. J is TRBJ1-1 and V is TRBV7-8, with unresolved D. Trimming took 0 bases from V and 1 from J, leaving 15 bases between them. This CDR3 is built from 17 residues. Germline V gives CDR1 SGHVS, CDR2 FQNEAQ. CDR3 nucleotide sequence: TGTGCCAGCAGCTTAGCCCGGACCCCAAGCAGGAACACTGAAGCTTTCTTT. It codes for CASSLARTPSRNTEAFF.

Details on this clonotype: Just one base apart from a much larger clone, this may be a read error. The V call is TRBV9, the J call TRBJ2-5, with 11 bases that match TRBD2. This CDR3 has 15 amino acids. Germline V CDR1 and CDR2: SGDLS, YYNGEE. Written as DNA, the CDR3 is TGTGCCAGCAGCGGTAGCGGGGGGGCTTCAGAGACCAAGTACTTC. The encoded protein is CASSGSGGASETKYF.

The chain employs TRBV11-2 and TRBJ1-2; tentative D call: TRBD1 (6 bases). CDR3 length: 16 amino acids. V gave up 5 bases and J gave up 4 bases, with 20 bases separating them. CDR1 and CDR2 (germline): SGHAT, FQNNGV. CDR3 protein: CASSPLGGAYIYGYTF. CDR3 in DNA: TGTGCCAGCAGCCCCTTGGGGGGGGCTTATATCTATGGCTACACCTTC.

This clonotype was counted many times. This chain links TRBV15 with TRBJ1-1; D gene uncertain. CDR3 size: 16 residues. The V and J ends lost 1 base and 1 base respectively, with 13 bases between them. Per germline, CDR1 LNHNV and CDR2 YYDKDF (reference sequence). CDR3 bases: TGTGCCACCAGCAGAGGGAACGGGAGAACGAACACTGAAGCTTTCTTT. Its protein product is CATSRGNGRTNTEAFF.

There are a few counts of this clonotype. The chain carries TRBV3-1 and TRBJ2-7; 7 nucleotides match TRBD2. Germline CDR1 LGHDT, CDR2 YNNKEL (reference sequence). With V trimmed by 5 bases and J by 3 bases, 7 bases remained unmatched. This CDR3 has 14 residues. CDR3 coding DNA: TGTGCCAGCAGCAACGGACTAGGGTTCTACGAGCAGTACTTC. This sequence encodes CASSNGLGFYEQYF.

At least ten counts were recorded for this clonotype. V gene TRBV6-1 combines with J gene TRBJ1-1; unclear D gene. In germline, CDR1 is MNHNS, CDR2 SASEGT. CDR3 length: 15 residues. V shed 1 base and J shed 3 bases, with 12 bases lying between them. The CDR3: CASSEGVGRYTEAFF. DNA of the CDR3: TGTGCCAGCAGTGAAGGGGTCGGACGGTACACTGAAGCTTTCTTT.

The table lists this clonotype with a few counts. The chain carries TRBV30 and TRBJ2-7, with D perhaps matching TRBD1 (6 bases). Trimming left V 8 bases short and J 2 bases short, with 13 bases between. The CDR3 is made up of 12 amino acids. Germline-derived CDR1 and CDR2 are GTSNPN and SVGIG (reference sequence). The CDR3 loop is CAGRQAAYEQYF. DNA for the CDR3: TGTGCCGGAAGACAGGCCGCCTACGAGCAGTACTTC.

Worth noting for this clonotype: Mismatch with germline at one junction end may stem from a read error. CDR3 coding DNA: TGTGCCAGCAGCTCGCCGCCGGAGAACACTGAAGCTTGCTTT. Translating gives CASSSPPENTEACF. The V call is TRBV11-2, the J call TRBJ1-1; D unresolved. The CDR3 sequence is 14 residues long. CDR1 is SGHAT and CDR2 is FQNNGV in the germline V gene.

The rearrangement uses TRBV3-1 and TRBJ1-1; 10 bases align to TRBD1. The CDR3 totals 14 residues. The junction had 5 bases not matched to a gene; V was cut back by 4 bases and J by 6 bases. CDR1 LGHDT and CDR2 YNNKEL come from the germline V gene (reference sequence). The CDR3 is CASSLRDRGPEAFF. In DNA, the CDR3 is TGTGCCAGCAGCCTCCGGGACAGGGGCCCTGAAGCTTTCTTT. Full variable domain (rest looked up from reference TRBV3-1 and TRBJ1-1): DTAVSQTPKYLVTQMGNDKSIKCEQNLGHDTMYWYKQDSKKFLKIMFSYNNKELIINETVPNRFSPKSPDKAHLNLHINSLELGDSAVYFCASSLRDRGPEAFFGQGTRLTVV.

Many counts were recorded for this clonotype. This sequence joins TRBV12-3 or TRBV12-4 and TRBJ2-7; either TRBD1 or TRBD2 may fit D (5 bases each). The CDR3 totals 14 residues. V dropped 6 bases and J dropped 2 bases, with 14 bases sitting between them. The CDR3 sequence: CASRTRTGPYEQYF. CDR3 DNA: TGTGCCAGCAGAACGAGGACGGGACCCTACGAGCAGTACTTC.

This clonotype has at least ten counts. The junction differs from germline at one of its ends, possibly a read error. V gene TRBV28 combines with J gene TRBJ1-1; the match to TRBD1 covers 7 bases. Germline assignment: CDR1 MDHEN and CDR2 SYDVKM. The CDR3 consists of 15 residues. This chain's CDR3 is CAGSRPTGMNTEAFF. CDR3 DNA: TGTGCCGGCAGTCGGCCGACAGGGATGAACACTGAAGCTTTCTTT.